Below, 23 T cell receptor beta chains from the same sample are listed, as sequenced in a study of neurological immune-mediated disorders. TCRdb reprocessed the 5' RACE reads via MiXCR and lists one record per CDR3 protein. The sample includes 40,000 or so distinct CDR3 sequences, less than 8.5% of them seen just once. The specimen sequenced was PBMCs. These receptors were taken from a woman in her thirties or forties in good health.

This clonotype has ten or more counts. The V and J genes are TRBV5-4 and TRBJ2-1; 11 positions agree with TRBD2. V trimming: 5 bases; J trimming: 2 bases; junction bases outside the gene matches: 9. The CDR3 has 17 amino acids. Germline CDR1 is SGHNT and CDR2 is YYREEE (reference sequence). This chain's CDR3 is CASRPTSGVPAYNEQFF. CDR3 nucleotides: TGTGCCAGCAGGCCGACTAGCGGGGTCCCGGCCTACAATGAGCAGTTCTTC. The full variable domain, completed using reference TRBV5-4 and TRBJ2-1, is ETGVTQSPTHLIKTRGQQVTLRCSSQSGHNTVSWYQQALGQGPQFIFQYYREEENGRGNFPPRFSGLQFPNYSSELNVNALELDDSALYLCASRPTSGVPAYNEQFFGPGTRLTVL.

This clonotype was observed many times. The gene calls are TRBV25-1 and TRBJ2-5, with 7 bases identical to TRBD1. This CDR3 has 15 residues. Germline assignment: CDR1 MGHDK and CDR2 SYGVNS. Germline trimming cut 3 bases from V and 1 base from J; bases unmatched to any gene: 5. This chain's CDR3 is CASSEGEGAQETQYF. CDR3 bases: TGTGCCAGCAGTGAGGGAGAGGGGGCCCAAGAGACCCAGTACTTC.

In its sample, this clonotype ranks as medium-sized. The rearrangement joins TRBV5-6 to TRBJ2-2, with D uncertain. With 0 bases removed from V and 1 base from J, the gap between germline ends came to 7 bases. CDR1 SGHDT and CDR2 YYEEEE come from the germline V gene. This CDR3 has 15 amino acids. The DNA of the CDR3 is TGTGCCAGCAGCTTGGGACACCTGAACACCGGGGAGCTGTTTTTT. Translating it yields CASSLGHLNTGELFF.

This clonotype was seen at least ten times. V gene TRBV12-3 or TRBV12-4 combines with J gene TRBJ1-2; D is unresolved. V lost 6 bases and J 1 base, leaving 9 bases between the germline ends. The CDR3 spans 13 residues. The CDR3 DNA reads TGTGCCAGCAGCTCGCTTCTTAACTATGGCTACACCTTC. This encodes CASSSLLNYGYTF.

Many counts were recorded for this clonotype. This chain joins TRBV9 and TRBJ1-1, with D unresolved. Germline assignment: CDR1 SGDLS and CDR2 YYNGEE. CDR3 size: 15 residues. V lost 0 bases and J lost 0, with 9 bases in between. The CDR3 DNA reads as TGTGCCAGCAGCGTAGGACTGGGAATGAACACTGAAGCTTTCTTT. Protein: CASSVGLGMNTEAFF.

There are many counts of this clonotype. The V call is TRBV11-3, the J call TRBJ2-3, with D uncertain. This CDR3 spans 14 amino acids. V was cut by 0 bases and J by 2 bases, with 6 bases left in between. Germline V gives CDR1 SGHNT, CDR2 YENEEA. The CDR3 protein is CASSLEADTDTQYF. The CDR3 DNA sequence: TGTGCCAGCAGCTTAGAGGCAGACACAGATACGCAGTATTTT.

Ten or more counts support this clonotype. This chain links TRBV7-8 with TRBJ2-1; no reliable D call. Between the trimmed V and J ends, which lost 5 bases and 4 bases, there was a span of 9 bases. Germline CDR1 reads SGHVS; CDR2 reads FQNEAQ. The CDR3 contains 13 residues. The DNA of the CDR3 is TGTGCCAGCAGCCCAAATTTATACAATGAGCAGTTCTTC. As protein: CASSPNLYNEQFF.

In this sample, this clonotype turned up many times. V usage is TRBV10-3 and J usage is TRBJ1-3; D is unresolved. Germline V gene data show CDR1 as ENHRY and CDR2 as SYGVKD. The V and J ends lost 0 bases and 0 bases respectively, with 15 bases between them. The CDR3 extends over 18 amino acids. The CDR3 DNA is TGTGCCATCAGTGAGTCCCCCCTGACCGTTTACTCTGGAAACACCATATATTTT. Protein: CAISESPLTVYSGNTIYF.

The table lists this clonotype with many counts. This chain uses TRBV29-1 with TRBJ1-1; D gene uncertain. V was clipped by 0 bases and J by 3 bases, with 11 bases between them. The CDR3 has 14 residues. CDR1 SQVTM and CDR2 ANQGSEA come from the germline V gene. CDR3 DNA sequence: TGCAGCGTTGAAGAGGAGTGGGAGGACACTGAAGCTTTCTTT. Its translation is CSVEEEWEDTEAFF.

The table lists this clonotype with many counts. At one end the junction does not follow the germline gene, possibly because of a read error. V gene TRBV18 combines with J gene TRBJ2-3; 10 nucleotides match TRBD2. In germline, CDR1 is KGHSH, CDR2 LQKENI. CDR3 length: 15 residues. CDR3 DNA: TGTGCCAGCTCTCCACTAGCGGGGCGCACAGATACGCAGTATTTT. Amino acids: CASSPLAGRTDTQYF.

This chain links TRBV30 with TRBJ2-7; D is unclear. Trimming took off 3 bases at V and 3 bases at J, with 9 bases between the two ends. The CDR3 extends over 12 amino acids. Germline CDR1 GTSNPN, CDR2 SVGIG (reference sequence). CDR3 DNA: TGTGCCTGGAGCCAGGATTACTACGAGCAGTACTTC. This sequence encodes CAWSQDYYEQYF.

This clonotype was seen at least ten times. The chain links TRBV28 to TRBJ2-1, with 10 positions matching TRBD1. This CDR3 region has 20 residues. With V trimmed by 1 base and J by 0 bases, 12 bases remained unmatched. Germline CDR1 is MDHEN and CDR2 is SYDVKM. The CDR3 here is CASSLLIRDRGMSSYNEQFF. CDR3 DNA sequence: TGTGCCAGCAGTTTATTGATTCGGGACAGGGGTATGAGCTCCTACAATGAGCAGTTCTTC.

This clonotype came up many times. The chain employs TRBV14 and TRBJ2-7; maybe TRBD1 (6 bases). The CDR3 is made up of 14 amino acids. Germline CDR1 reads SGHDN; CDR2 reads FVKESK. Trimming pared 4 bases from V and 2 bases from J, leaving 12 bases between. Here the CDR3 DNA reads TGTGCCAGCAGCCCTTCGACAGGCCCCTACGAGCAGTACTTC. Its translation: CASSPSTGPYEQYF.

Ten or more counts support this clonotype. The chain links TRBV3-1 to TRBJ2-1; 7 nucleotides align to TRBD1. In germline, CDR1 is LGHDT, CDR2 YNNKEL (reference sequence). Trimming cost V 3 bases and J 0 bases; bases outside gene matches: 8. The CDR3 is 17 residues long. CDR3 sequence (DNA): TGTGCCAGCAGCCAGATATCGACAGGGATCTCCTACAATGAGCAGTTCTTC. Translated, it gives CASSQISTGISYNEQFF.

This clonotype was detected many times. The J gene is TRBJ1-2, the V gene TRBV7-9; 9 nucleotides match TRBD1. Per germline, CDR1 SEHNR and CDR2 FQNEAQ (reference sequence). The CDR3 runs to 15 residues. V lost 7 bases, J lost 5 bases, and 11 bases stayed unmatched. CDR3 nucleotide sequence: TGTGCCAGCACCCTACCGTCGGACAGGGGTTATGGCTACACCTTC. It codes for CASTLPSDRGYGYTF.

On this clonotype itself: A much more abundant neighbour one base away suggests this may be a read error. The rearrangement links TRBV5-1 to TRBJ2-7, with D perhaps given as TRBD1 or TRBD2 (5 bases each). The germline gives CDR1 SGHRS, CDR2 YFSETQ. The CDR3 has 15 amino acids. Trimming cost V 6 bases and J 0 bases, with 16 bases left between them. CDR3 region: CASIRGDGSSYEQYF. DNA for the CDR3: TGCGCCAGCATCCGAGGGGACGGATCCTCCTACGAGCAGTACTTC.

This clonotype showed up many times. V usage is TRBV15 and J usage is TRBJ2-6; TRBD1 aligns across 9 bases. Germline CDR1 LNHNV, CDR2 YYDKDF (reference sequence). The junction had 8 bases not matched to a gene; V was cut back by 5 bases and J by 0 bases. The CDR3 is 18 amino acids. The CDR3: CATSSGQGYGSGANVLTF. The CDR3 coding sequence is TGTGCCACCAGCTCGGGACAGGGCTACGGCTCTGGGGCCAACGTCCTGACTTTC.

A word on this clonotype: At one end the junction does not follow the germline gene, possibly because of a read error. J is TRBJ1-5 and V is TRBV20-1; D is uncertain. The germline CDR1 and CDR2 sequences are DFQATT and SNEGSKA (reference sequence). This CDR3 comprises 15 residues. The CDR3 DNA follows: TGCAGTGCTAGTCTTTCGGGGATGGGCAATCAGCCCCAGAATTTT. This translates into CSASLSGMGNQPQNF.

At least ten counts were recorded for this clonotype. V is TRBV24-1 and J is TRBJ2-1; D is perhaps TRBD1 or TRBD2 (5 bases each). Trimming pared 5 bases from V and 4 bases from J, leaving 14 bases between. From germline, CDR1 is KGHDR and CDR2 SFDVKD. The CDR3 has 15 residues. The chain's CDR3 is CATSVKRQGYNEQFF. The CDR3 DNA reads as TGTGCCACCAGTGTCAAGCGGCAGGGATACAATGAGCAGTTCTTC.

This clonotype was recorded many times. The rearrangement links TRBV4-3 to TRBJ2-1; TRBD2 matches 13 bases. The germline gives CDR1 LGHNA, CDR2 YSLEER. The length of the CDR3 is 16 residues. J lost 8 bases, V lost 1 base, and 5 bases had no gene match. The CDR3 loop reads CASSQGTSGSRDEQFF. The DNA of the CDR3 is TGCGCCAGCAGCCAAGGGACTAGCGGGAGCCGCGATGAGCAGTTCTTC.

In its sample, this clonotype was seen many times. The chain carries TRBV28 and TRBJ2-7; possible D gene TRBD2, 7 bases. The CDR3 sequence is 12 residues long. Trimming pared 3 bases from V and 7 bases from J, leaving 10 bases between. Germline CDR1 and CDR2: MDHEN and SYDVKM. CDR3 residues: CASSLKGGEQYF. The CDR3 bases are TGTGCCAGCAGTTTGAAGGGGGGGGAGCAGTACTTC. The full variable domain, its missing parts supplied by reference TRBV28 and TRBJ2-7, is DVKVTQSSRYLVKRTGEKVFLECVQDMDHENMFWYRQDPGLGLRLIYFSYDVKMKEKGDIPEGYSVSREKKERFSLILESASTNQTSMYLCASSLKGGEQYFGPGTRLTVT.

This clonotype was seen many times. This rearrangement joins TRBV28 to TRBJ1-1, with D perhaps matching TRBD1 (5 bases). Trimming cost V 3 bases and J 0 bases, with 11 bases left between them. The CDR3 sequence is 15 residues long. Germline CDR1 and CDR2: MDHEN and SYDVKM. The DNA for the CDR3 is TGTGCCAGCAGTTTGTTGACAGTTCTGAACACTGAAGCTTTCTTT. Translated: CASSLLTVLNTEAFF. Variable domain in full (rest from reference TRBV28 and TRBJ1-1): DVKVTQSSRYLVKRTGEKVFLECVQDMDHENMFWYRQDPGLGLRLIYFSYDVKMKEKGDIPEGYSVSREKKERFSLILESASTNQTSMYLCASSLLTVLNTEAFFGQGTRLTVV.

Many counts were recorded for this clonotype. V gene TRBV29-1 combines with J gene TRBJ2-7, with D maybe TRBD1 (6 bases). The CDR3 is made up of 14 amino acids. V lost 6 bases, J lost 7 bases, and 22 bases lay in between. Germline V gene sequence: CDR1 SQVTM, CDR2 ANQGSEA. The CDR3, as DNA: TGCAGCGTCCAGGACCCGGGACACCCTGGGGAGCAGTACTTC. It translates to CSVQDPGHPGEQYF.